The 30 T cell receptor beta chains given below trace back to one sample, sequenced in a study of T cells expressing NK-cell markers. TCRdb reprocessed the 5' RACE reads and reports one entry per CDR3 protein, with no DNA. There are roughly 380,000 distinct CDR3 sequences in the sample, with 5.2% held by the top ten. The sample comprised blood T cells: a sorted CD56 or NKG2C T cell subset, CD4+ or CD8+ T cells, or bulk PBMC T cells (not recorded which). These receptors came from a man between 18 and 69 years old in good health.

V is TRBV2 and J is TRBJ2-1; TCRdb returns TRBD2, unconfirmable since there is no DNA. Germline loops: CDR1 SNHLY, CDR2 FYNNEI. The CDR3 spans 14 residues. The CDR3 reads CASRLAGGPHEQFF.

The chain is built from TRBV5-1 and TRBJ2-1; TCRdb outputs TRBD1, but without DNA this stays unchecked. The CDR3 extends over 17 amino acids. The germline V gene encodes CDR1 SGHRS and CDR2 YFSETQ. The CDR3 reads CASSLTPGQGSNNEQFF.

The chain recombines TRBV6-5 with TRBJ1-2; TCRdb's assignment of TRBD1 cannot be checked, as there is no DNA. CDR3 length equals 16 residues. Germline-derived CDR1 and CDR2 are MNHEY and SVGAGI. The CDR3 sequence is CASRTRTGQGGYGYTF.

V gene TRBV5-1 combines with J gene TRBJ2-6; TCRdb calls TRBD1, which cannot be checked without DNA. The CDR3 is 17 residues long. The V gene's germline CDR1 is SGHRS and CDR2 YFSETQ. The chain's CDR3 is CASSLEFGARGANVLTF.

This CDR3 reads CASRYEGGGGYTF. The rearrangement uses TRBV7-9 and TRBJ1-2; TCRdb calls TRBD1, which cannot be checked without DNA. The CDR3 covers 13 residues. Per germline, CDR1 SEHNR and CDR2 FQNEAQ (reference sequence).

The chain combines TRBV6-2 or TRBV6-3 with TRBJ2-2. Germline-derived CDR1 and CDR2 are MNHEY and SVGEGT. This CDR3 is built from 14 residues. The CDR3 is CASSYLRVSGELFF.

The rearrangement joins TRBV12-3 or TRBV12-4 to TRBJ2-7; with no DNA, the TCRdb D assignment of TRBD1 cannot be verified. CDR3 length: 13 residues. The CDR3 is CASNLGQGYEQYF.

CDR3: CASSLVPVRTDTQYF. The chain links TRBV7-2 to TRBJ2-3. Germline V gene lookup returns CDR1 SGHTA and CDR2 FQGNSA. CDR3 length equals 15 residues.

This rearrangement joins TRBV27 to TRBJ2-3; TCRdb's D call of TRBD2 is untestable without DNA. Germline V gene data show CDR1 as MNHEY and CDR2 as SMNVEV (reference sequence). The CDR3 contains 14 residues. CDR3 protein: CASSLRYSTDTQYF.

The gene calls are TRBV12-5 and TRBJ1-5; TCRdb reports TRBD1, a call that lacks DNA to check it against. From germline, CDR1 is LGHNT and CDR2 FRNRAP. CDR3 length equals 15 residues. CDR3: CASGPGQTLNQPQHF. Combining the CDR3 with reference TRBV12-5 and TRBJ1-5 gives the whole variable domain DARVTQTPRHKVTEMGQEVTMRCQPILGHNTVFWYRQTMMQGLELLAYFRNRAPLDDSGMPKDRFSAEMPDATLATLKIQPSEPRDSAVYFCASGPGQTLNQPQHFGDGTRLSIL.

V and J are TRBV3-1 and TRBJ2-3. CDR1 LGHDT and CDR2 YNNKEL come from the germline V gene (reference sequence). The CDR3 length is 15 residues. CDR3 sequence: CASSPSYTSTDTQYF.

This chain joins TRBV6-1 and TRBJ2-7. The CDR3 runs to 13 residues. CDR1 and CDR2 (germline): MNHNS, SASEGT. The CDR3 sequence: CASSRLARSEQYF.

The CDR3 is CASSYSPGTSGYEQYF. The chain joins TRBV6-2 or TRBV6-3 to TRBJ2-7; TCRdb's D call of TRBD2 is untestable without DNA. This CDR3 has 16 amino acids. Germline CDR1 and CDR2: MNHEY and SVGEGT.

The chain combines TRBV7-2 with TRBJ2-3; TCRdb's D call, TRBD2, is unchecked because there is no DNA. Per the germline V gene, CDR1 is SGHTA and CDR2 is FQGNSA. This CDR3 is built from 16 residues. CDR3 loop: CASRNRAGGQTDTQYF.

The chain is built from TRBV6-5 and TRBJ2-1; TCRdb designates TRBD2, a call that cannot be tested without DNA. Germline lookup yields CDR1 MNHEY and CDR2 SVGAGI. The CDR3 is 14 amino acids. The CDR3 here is CASSYGRQGYEQFF.

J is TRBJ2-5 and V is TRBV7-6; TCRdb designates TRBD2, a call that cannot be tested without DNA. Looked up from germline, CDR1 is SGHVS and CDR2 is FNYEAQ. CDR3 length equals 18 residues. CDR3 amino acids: CASSSASGTSSFSGTQYF.

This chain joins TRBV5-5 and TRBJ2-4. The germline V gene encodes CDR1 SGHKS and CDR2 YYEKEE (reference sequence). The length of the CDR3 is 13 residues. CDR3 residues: CASSYGTGNIQYF.

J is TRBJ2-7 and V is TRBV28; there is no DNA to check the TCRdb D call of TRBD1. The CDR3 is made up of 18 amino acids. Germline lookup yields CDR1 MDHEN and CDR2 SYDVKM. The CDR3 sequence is CASILQSGRDRGNNEQYF.

CDR3 amino acids: CASSPSRGYSQYF. The chain joins TRBV18 to TRBJ2-5; TCRdb returns TRBD1, unconfirmable since there is no DNA. There are 13 residues in the CDR3. Germline assignment: CDR1 KGHSH and CDR2 LQKENI.

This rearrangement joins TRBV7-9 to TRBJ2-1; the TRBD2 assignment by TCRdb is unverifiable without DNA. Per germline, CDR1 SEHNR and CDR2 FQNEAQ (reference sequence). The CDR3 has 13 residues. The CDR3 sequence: CASSHSGGDEQFF.

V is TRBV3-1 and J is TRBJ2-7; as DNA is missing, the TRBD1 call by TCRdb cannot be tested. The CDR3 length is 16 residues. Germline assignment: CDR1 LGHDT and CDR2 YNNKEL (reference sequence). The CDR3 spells CASSRERDRSSYEQYF.

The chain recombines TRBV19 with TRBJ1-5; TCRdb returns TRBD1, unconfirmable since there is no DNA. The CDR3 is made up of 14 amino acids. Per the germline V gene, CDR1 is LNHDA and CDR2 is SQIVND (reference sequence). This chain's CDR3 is CASLGGTPNQPQHF.

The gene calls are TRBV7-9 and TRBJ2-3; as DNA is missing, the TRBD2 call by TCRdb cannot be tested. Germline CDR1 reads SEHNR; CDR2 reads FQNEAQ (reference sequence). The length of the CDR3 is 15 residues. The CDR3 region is CASSFRPGLTDTQYF. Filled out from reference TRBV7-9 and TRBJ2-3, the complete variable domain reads DTGVSQNPRHKITKRGQNVTFRCDPISEHNRLYWYRQTLGQGPEFLTYFQNEAQLEKSRLLSDRFSAERPKGSFSTLEIQRTEQGDSAMYLCASSFRPGLTDTQYFGPGTRLTVL.

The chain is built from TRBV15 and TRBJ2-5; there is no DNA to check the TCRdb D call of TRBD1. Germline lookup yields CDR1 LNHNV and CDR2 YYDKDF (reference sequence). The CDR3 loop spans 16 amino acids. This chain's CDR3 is CATSRGGTGDQETQYF. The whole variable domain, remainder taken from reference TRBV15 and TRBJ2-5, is DAMVIQNPRYQVTQFGKPVTLSCSQTLNHNVMYWYQQKSSQAPKLLFHYYDKDFNNEADTPDNFQSRRPNTSFCFLDIRSPGLGDTAMYLCATSRGGTGDQETQYFGPGTRLLVL.

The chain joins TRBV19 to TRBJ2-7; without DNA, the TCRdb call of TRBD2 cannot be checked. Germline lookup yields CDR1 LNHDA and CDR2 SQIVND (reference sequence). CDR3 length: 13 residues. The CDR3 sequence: CASSRDGIYEQYF.

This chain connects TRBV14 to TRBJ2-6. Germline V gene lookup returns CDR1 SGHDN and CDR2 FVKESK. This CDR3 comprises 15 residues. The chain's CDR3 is CASSQLSSGANVLTF.

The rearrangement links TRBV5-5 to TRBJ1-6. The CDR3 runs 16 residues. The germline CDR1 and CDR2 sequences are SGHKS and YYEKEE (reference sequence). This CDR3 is CASSLGRGLAVSPLHF.

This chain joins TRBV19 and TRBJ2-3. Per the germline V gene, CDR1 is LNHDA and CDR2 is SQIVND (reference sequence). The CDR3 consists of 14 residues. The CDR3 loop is CASSIDSATDTQYF.

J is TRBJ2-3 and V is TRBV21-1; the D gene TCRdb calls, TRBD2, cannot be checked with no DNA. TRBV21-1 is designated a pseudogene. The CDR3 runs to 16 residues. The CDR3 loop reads CASSKEGGGAPDTQYF.

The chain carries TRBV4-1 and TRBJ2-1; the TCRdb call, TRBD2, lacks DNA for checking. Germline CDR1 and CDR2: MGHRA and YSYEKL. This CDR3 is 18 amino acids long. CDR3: CASSQAGWRAKENNEQFF.